These 25 T cell receptor beta chains were all obtained from the same sample, sequenced in a study of shared clonotypes between healthy human individuals. Selected positively for CCR7 and CD45RO-negative, naive CD8 cells excluded terminally differentiated effector memory CD45RA+ cells. TCRdb's table, derived via immunoSEQ multiplex PCR, lists solely in-frame clones and lacks some. This table has 760,000 or so clones, roughly 96% appearing once. What was sequenced was naive CD8+ T cells sorted from blood. All receptors come from a man between 25 and 39 years old in good health.

The chain recombines TRBV11-2 with TRBJ2-5, with D possibly TRBD2 on 5 matching bases. CDR3 size: 14 residues. CDR1 and CDR2 from the germline V gene are SGHAT and FQNNGV. V was clipped by 1 base and J by 2 bases, with 8 bases between them. For the CDR3, the DNA is TGTGCCAGCAGCTTAGGCCTAGCTCAAGAGACCCAGTACTTC. It yields the protein CASSLGLAQETQYF.

This chain joins TRBV4-3 and TRBJ2-5; D may be TRBD1 or TRBD2 (6 bases each). CDR3 length equals 16 residues. In germline, CDR1 is LGHNA, CDR2 YSLEER. Trimming left V 2 bases short and J 5 bases short, with 18 bases between. The CDR3 protein is CASSQSGGRFDETQYF. CDR3 nucleotides: TGCGCCAGCAGCCAATCTGGGGGGCGCTTTGATGAGACCCAGTACTTC.

The J gene is TRBJ1-5, the V gene TRBV15, with 7 positions matching TRBD1. The CDR3 is made up of 14 amino acids. After removal of 3 bases from V and 4 bases from J, the junction contained 3 bases not matched to a gene. From germline, CDR1 is LNHNV and CDR2 YYDKDF (reference sequence). CDR3 nucleotides: TGTGCCACCAGCAGGACAGGGAATAATCAGCCCCAGCATTTT. The encoded protein is CATSRTGNNQPQHF. Combining the CDR3 with reference TRBV15 and TRBJ1-5 gives the whole variable domain DAMVIQNPRYQVTQFGKPVTLSCSQTLNHNVMYWYQQKSSQAPKLLFHYYDKDFNNEADTPDNFQSRRPNTSFCFLDIRSPGLGDTAMYLCATSRTGNNQPQHFGDGTRLSIL.

The chain has TRBV30 and TRBJ2-1, with D possibly TRBD2 on 6 matching bases. The CDR3 has 13 residues. Germline assignment: CDR1 GTSNPN and CDR2 SVGIG (reference sequence). The V end lost 3 bases, the J end lost 0 bases, and 6 bases lay between the germline ends. The CDR3 is CAWSGSSYNEQFF. The CDR3 coding sequence is TGTGCCTGGAGCGGGAGCTCCTACAATGAGCAGTTCTTC.

The CDR3: CASSGLAGAPTFNTQYF. CDR3 in DNA: TGTGCCAGCAGCGGACTAGCGGGAGCACCTACTTTTAATACGCAGTATTTT. The chain has TRBV27 and TRBJ2-3; TRBD2 matches 13 bases. This CDR3 has 17 amino acids. Trimming removed 6 bases from V and 7 bases from J; junction bases left unmatched: 13. Germline assignment: CDR1 MNHEY and CDR2 SMNVEV (reference sequence).

J is TRBJ2-7 and V is TRBV7-6; TRBD2 matches 10 bases. CDR1 and CDR2 (germline): SGHVS, FNYEAQ. The CDR3 spans 13 residues. Trimming cost V 5 bases and J 5 bases; bases outside gene matches: 3. CDR3: CASSTSGIDEQYF. CDR3 DNA sequence: TGTGCCAGCAGCACTAGCGGGATTGACGAGCAGTACTTC.

The V and J genes are TRBV7-8 and TRBJ2-7, with TRBD1 identical over 7 bases. Trimming took 5 bases from V and 6 from J; bases not matched to a gene: 10. The CDR3 runs 14 residues. CDR1 is SGHVS and CDR2 is FQNEAQ in the germline V gene. CDR3 DNA: TGTGCCAGCAGCCCACCATCGGACAGGTCCGAGCAGTACTTC. Translating gives CASSPPSDRSEQYF.

V usage is TRBV5-5 and J usage is TRBJ1-1, with 7 bases that match TRBD1. J lost 2 bases, V lost 7 bases, and 2 bases had no gene match. Germline V lookup: CDR1 SGHKS, CDR2 YYEKEE (reference sequence). There are 12 residues in the CDR3. CDR3 sequence reads: CASGTDNTEAFF. The CDR3 coding sequence is TGTGCCAGCGGGACAGATAACACTGAAGCTTTCTTT.

This clone came up once. Other DNA sequences in the sample encode the same CDR3. The rearrangement uses TRBV27 and TRBJ2-7; tentatively, D is TRBD1 (6 bases). Trimming stripped 4 bases from V and 3 bases from J, with 13 bases between. Germline V gene data show CDR1 as MNHEY and CDR2 as SMNVEV (reference sequence). The CDR3 spans 14 residues. CDR3 sequence: CASSSYQGSYEQYF. The CDR3 bases are TGTGCCAGCAGTTCCTATCAGGGGAGCTACGAGCAGTACTTC.

This clone was seen only once. V and J are TRBV9 and TRBJ2-1, with TRBD2 identical over 10 bases. There are 15 residues in the CDR3. Germline trimming cut 4 bases from V and 6 bases from J; bases unmatched to any gene: 7. Germline loops: CDR1 SGDLS, CDR2 YYNGEE. As DNA, the CDR3 is TGTGCCAGCAGCCCAGCGGGAGGGCTCAGCAATGAGCAGTTCTTC. This translates into CASSPAGGLSNEQFF. Full variable domain (outside the CDR3, taken from reference TRBV9 and TRBJ2-1): DSGVTQTPKHLITATGQRVTLRCSPRSGDLSVYWYQQSLDQGLQFLIQYYNGEERAKGNILERFSAQQFPDLHSELNLSSLELGDSALYFCASSPAGGLSNEQFFGPGTRLTVL.

The chain joins TRBV7-9 to TRBJ2-1; 9 nucleotides agree with TRBD1. Trimming cost V 5 bases and J 9 bases; bases outside gene matches: 11. There are 15 residues in the CDR3. Germline values: CDR1 SEHNR, CDR2 FQNEAQ (reference sequence). This CDR3 reads CASSGTGTGRFEQFF. DNA of the CDR3: TGTGCCAGCAGCGGAACCGGGACAGGGAGGTTTGAGCAGTTCTTC.

The rearrangement links TRBV7-8 to TRBJ2-7; a possible D gene is TRBD2 (7 bases). Germline loops: CDR1 SGHVS, CDR2 FQNEAQ. The CDR3 covers 17 residues. V was shortened by 5 bases and J by 0 bases, with 20 bases between the two germline ends. The CDR3 DNA reads TGTGCCAGCAGCCCTTGGGGGGGGGCAAAGAGCTCCTACGAGCAGTACTTC. Its protein is CASSPWGGAKSSYEQYF.

The rearrangement uses TRBV7-2 and TRBJ2-7; D gene ambiguous. Germline values: CDR1 SGHTA, CDR2 FQGNSA. The CDR3 contains 11 residues. Trimming cost V 7 bases and J 0 bases, with 4 bases left between them. In DNA, the CDR3 is TGTGCCAGCACCCCCTCCTACGAGCAGTACTTC. Amino acid sequence: CASTPSYEQYF.

The V gene is TRBV2, the J gene TRBJ1-1; 9 bases match TRBD1. The length of the CDR3 is 16 residues. The V and J ends lost 0 bases and 5 bases, in that order; junction bases with no gene match: 7. CDR1 and CDR2 from the germline V gene are SNHLY and FYNNEI. The CDR3, as DNA: TGTGCCAGCAGTGAAGCGGGGGACAGGGAGAAAACTGAAGCTTTCTTT. It yields the protein CASSEAGDREKTEAFF.

The rearrangement uses TRBV14 and TRBJ2-1; D might be TRBD1 (6 bases). Per germline, CDR1 SGHDN and CDR2 FVKESK. Trimming shortened V by 2 bases and J by 6 bases, and 14 bases separated the two germline ends. This CDR3 region has 15 residues. The CDR3 DNA sequence: TGTGCCAGCAGCCAAATCATTTGGGGGCTCAATGAGCAGTTCTTC. It specifies CASSQIIWGLNEQFF.

On this clone itself: Other nucleotide sequences in the sample specify the same CDR3. The chain has TRBV10-2 and TRBJ1-1; D gene ambiguous. Trimming took off 6 bases at V and 3 bases at J, with 2 bases between the two ends. The CDR3 sequence is 10 residues long. CDR1 WSHSY and CDR2 SAAADI come from the germline V gene. The CDR3 DNA reads as TGCGCCAGCAGAGACACTGAAGCTTTCTTT. Translation gives CASRDTEAFF.

The chain links TRBV7-6 to TRBJ2-7; 9 nucleotides align to TRBD1. CDR1 is SGHVS and CDR2 is FNYEAQ in the germline V gene. The junction had 12 bases not matched to a gene; V was cut back by 3 bases and J by 3 bases. The CDR3 spans 17 residues. CDR3 loop: CASSLGDPGQGGYEQYF. CDR3 in DNA: TGTGCCAGCAGCTTGGGGGACCCGGGACAGGGTGGCTACGAGCAGTACTTC.

The J gene is TRBJ2-1, the V gene TRBV13, with 9 nucleotides matching TRBD1. Germline trimming cut 5 bases from V and 8 bases from J; bases unmatched to any gene: 16. The CDR3 covers 17 residues. Germline CDR1 reads PRHDT; CDR2 reads FYEKMQ (reference sequence). The CDR3 region has the DNA TGTGCCAGCAGCCAATTATCCGGGACAGGGCCTATCGATGAGCAGTTCTTC. The encoded protein is CASSQLSGTGPIDEQFF.

This clone was picked up one time. The chain has TRBV6-5 and TRBJ1-5; unclear D gene. The ends were cut back, 0 bases at V and 4 bases at J, with 10 bases in the middle. Germline V gives CDR1 MNHEY, CDR2 SVGAGI. This CDR3 is 15 amino acids long. CDR3 in amino acids: CASSYSPQLNQPQHF. Written as DNA, the CDR3 is TGTGCCAGCAGTTACTCGCCTCAGCTTAATCAGCCCCAGCATTTT.

The chain couples TRBV27 to TRBJ2-7; 12 bases map to TRBD2. With 5 bases clipped from V and 6 bases from J, the junction kept 5 bases outside the gene matches. Germline-derived CDR1 and CDR2 are MNHEY and SMNVEV (reference sequence). The CDR3 covers 14 residues. CDR3 nucleotide sequence: TGTGCCAGCAGTCCCGGACTAGCGGGAATCGAGCAGTACTTC. Its protein is CASSPGLAGIEQYF.

V is TRBV4-1 and J is TRBJ2-1; 10 positions match TRBD1. The CDR3 totals 16 residues. Germline assignment: CDR1 MGHRA and CDR2 YSYEKL. The V and J ends lost 3 bases and 4 bases, in that order; junction bases with no gene match: 6. The chain's CDR3 is CASSQGGTGAYNEQFF. In nucleotides, the CDR3 is TGCGCCAGCAGCCAGGGAGGGACAGGGGCGTACAATGAGCAGTTCTTC.

The V call is TRBV28, the J call TRBJ2-7; unclear D gene. CDR3 length equals 15 residues. The V end lost 3 bases, the J end lost 6 bases, and 18 bases lay between the germline ends. Germline-derived CDR1 and CDR2 are MDHEN and SYDVKM. The CDR3 sequence is CASSFPRASISEQYF. The DNA for the CDR3 is TGTGCCAGCAGTTTTCCAAGGGCCTCGATTAGCGAGCAGTACTTC.

The chain links TRBV27 to TRBJ1-1; D remains unclear. Germline CDR1 is MNHEY and CDR2 is SMNVEV (reference sequence). The germline V and J ends were trimmed by 5 bases and 1 base, with 11 bases remaining between them. The CDR3 runs to 14 residues. The CDR3, as DNA: TGTGCCAGCAGTCCCCGGACGGAGAACACTGAAGCTTTCTTT. It specifies CASSPRTENTEAFF.

This CDR3 reads CASSLGTSGRPFMNEQFF. In DNA, the CDR3 is TGTGCCAGCAGCCTAGGAACTAGCGGGAGGCCCTTCATGAATGAGCAGTTCTTC. The chain employs TRBV5-6 and TRBJ2-1, with 12 nucleotides matching TRBD2. In germline, CDR1 is SGHDT, CDR2 YYEEEE. The length of the CDR3 is 18 residues. V dropped 4 bases and J dropped 7; count of bases not matched to a gene: 15.

The V and J genes are TRBV28 and TRBJ1-2; 8 bases fit TRBD1. The trim removed 2 bases at V and 9 bases at J, leaving 2 bases unmatched. The length of the CDR3 is 12 residues. Germline loops: CDR1 MDHEN, CDR2 SYDVKM. CDR3 sequence (DNA): TGTGCCAGCAGTTTAGGACAGGGCCGCTACACCTTC. This gives the protein CASSLGQGRYTF.